The 15 T cell receptor beta chains below all came from one sample that was sequenced in a study of blood T cell repertoires in COVID-19. The protocol was immunoSEQ multiplex PCR, while the TCRdb copy is restricted to in-frame clones and leaves out a portion. This sample yields 310,000 or so clones, of which around 87% are seen a single time; over 1% belongs to the top ten. The source material was peripheral blood. Receptors originate from a man in his 70s with acute or convalescent COVID-19.

The V call is TRBV7-2, the J call TRBJ2-5, with TRBD2 matching 7 bases. This CDR3 region has 18 residues. The junction had 16 bases not matched to a gene; V was cut back by 1 base and J by 5 bases. Germline loops: CDR1 SGHTA, CDR2 FQGNSA. As DNA, the CDR3 is TGTGCCAGCAGCTTAGTAGGCCCCTCGGCGGGAGTACGGGAGACCCAGTACTTC. It codes for CASSLVGPSAGVRETQYF. The variable domain in full, with the rest retrieved from reference TRBV7-2 and TRBJ2-5, is GAGVSQSPSNKVTEKGKDVELRCDPISGHTALYWYRQSLGQGLEFLIYFQGNSAPDKSGLPSDRFSAERTGGSVSTLTIQRTQQEDSAVYLCASSLVGPSAGVRETQYFGPGTRLLVL.

The chain has TRBV19 and TRBJ2-2; 13 bases match TRBD2. The CDR3 consists of 16 residues. Germline CDR1 LNHDA, CDR2 SQIVND (reference sequence). J lost 3 bases, V lost 9 bases, and 7 bases had no gene match. Written as DNA, the CDR3 is TGTGCCAGCACGGGACTAGCGGGATCCTACACCGGGGAGCTGTTTTTT. Protein: CASTGLAGSYTGELFF. Complete variable domain (other parts from reference TRBV19 and TRBJ2-2): DGGITQSPKYLFRKEGQNVTLSCEQNLNHDAMYWYRQDPGQGLRLIYYSQIVNDFQKGDIAEGYSVSREKKESFPLTVTSAQKNPTAFYLCASTGLAGSYTGELFFGEGSRLTVL.

The chain uses TRBV12-5 and TRBJ2-2; D gene uncertain. In germline, CDR1 is LGHNT, CDR2 FRNRAP. Trimming removed 7 bases from V and 0 bases from J, with 12 bases in between. This CDR3 is 15 amino acids long. CDR3 sequence reads: CASDLRHSNTGELFF. The CDR3 bases are TGTGCTAGTGACTTGAGGCACTCGAACACCGGGGAGCTGTTTTTT.

The rearrangement links TRBV5-4 to TRBJ1-6; no firm D call. The V gene's germline CDR1 is SGHNT and CDR2 YYREEE (reference sequence). The CDR3 runs to 13 residues. Trimming shortened V by 0 bases and J by 7 bases, and 5 bases separated the two germline ends. CDR3 loop: CASSLDRNSPLHF. CDR3 nucleotides: TGTGCCAGCAGCTTGGACAGAAATTCACCCCTCCACTTT.

V and J are TRBV5-5 and TRBJ1-1; 8 nucleotides agree with TRBD1. Losses at the gene ends were 0 bases for V and 1 base for J; bases not matched to a gene: 5. Germline values: CDR1 SGHKS, CDR2 YYEKEE (reference sequence). The CDR3 is 16 amino acids. The CDR3 coding sequence is TGTGCCAGCAGCTTGGCCCCGACAGGGGCGAACACTGAAGCTTTCTTT. Translated: CASSLAPTGANTEAFF.

This chain joins TRBV6-6 and TRBJ1-1, with TRBD1 matching 7 bases. CDR1 is MNHNY, CDR2 SVGAGI, per germline (reference sequence). V was pared by 6 bases and J by 0 bases, with 4 bases of the junction left unmatched. The CDR3 has 14 amino acids. The CDR3 region has the DNA TGTGCCAGCAGCTTGGGACAGCTGAACACTGAAGCTTTCTTT. This encodes CASSLGQLNTEAFF.

The V call is TRBV4-3, the J call TRBJ2-3; D may be TRBD2 (6 bases). This CDR3 contains 15 residues. The V gene lost 3 bases and the J gene lost 2 bases, with 12 bases spanning the gap. Germline CDR1 reads LGHNA; CDR2 reads YSLEER. The CDR3 DNA sequence: TGCGCCAGCAGCCAGACTAGATCTCCCACAGATACGCAGTATTTT. Protein: CASSQTRSPTDTQYF.

The rearrangement links TRBV15 to TRBJ1-3; TRBD1 is a possible D gene (5 bases). The CDR3 runs to 17 residues. Deletions cut 3 bases from V and 2 bases from J, with 17 bases between. CDR1 and CDR2 from the germline V gene are LNHNV and YYDKDF (reference sequence). CDR3 protein: CATSRESTGVTGNTIYF. CDR3 nucleotide sequence: TGTGCCACCAGCAGGGAAAGTACGGGGGTGACTGGAAACACCATATATTTT. Based on the CDR3 plus reference TRBV15 and TRBJ1-3, the full variable domain is DAMVIQNPRYQVTQFGKPVTLSCSQTLNHNVMYWYQQKSSQAPKLLFHYYDKDFNNEADTPDNFQSRRPNTSFCFLDIRSPGLGDTAMYLCATSRESTGVTGNTIYFGEGSWLTVV.

The CDR3 DNA is TGTGCCAGCAGCCGCAACAGGGGTGTGGATAATTCACCCCTCCACTTT. Protein: CASSRNRGVDNSPLHF. The gene calls are TRBV5-5 and TRBJ1-6; 7 bases line up with TRBD1. The CDR3 spans 16 residues. In germline, CDR1 is SGHKS, CDR2 YYEKEE (reference sequence). Trimming at V came to 4 bases and at J to 5 bases, leaving 9 bases not matched to a gene. The full variable domain, its missing parts supplied by reference TRBV5-5 and TRBJ1-6, is DAGVTQSPTHLIKTRGQQVTLRCSPISGHKSVSWYQQVLGQGPQFIFQYYEKEERGRGNFPDRFSARQFPNYSSELNVNALLLGDSALYLCASSRNRGVDNSPLHFGNGTRLTVT.

V gene TRBV19 combines with J gene TRBJ1-5, with D possibly being TRBD1 (5 bases). This CDR3 has 13 residues. V lost 3 bases to trimming and J lost 5 bases, with 8 bases between them. Germline CDR1 and CDR2: LNHDA and SQIVND (reference sequence). DNA of the CDR3: TGTGCCAGTAGTATCGACAGAGATCAGCCCCAGCATTTT. As protein: CASSIDRDQPQHF.

The chain joins TRBV7-2 to TRBJ1-2, with 8 bases aligning to TRBD1. With 3 bases clipped from V and 7 bases from J, the junction kept 13 bases outside the gene matches. In germline, CDR1 is SGHTA, CDR2 FQGNSA. This CDR3 spans 16 amino acids. The chain's CDR3 is CASSFTVGQGASGYTF. The CDR3 coding sequence is TGTGCCAGCAGCTTTACCGTTGGGCAGGGGGCGAGTGGCTACACCTTC.

This chain's CDR3 is CASSLGTGSQPQHF. DNA for the CDR3: TGTGCCAGCAGCTTGGGGACAGGCTCTCAGCCCCAGCATTTT. V is TRBV7-9 and J is TRBJ1-5, with 8 bases fitting TRBD1. In germline, CDR1 is SEHNR, CDR2 FQNEAQ (reference sequence). There are 14 residues in the CDR3. J lost 6 bases, V lost 3 bases, and 4 bases had no gene match.

In its sample, this clone was seen once. V gene TRBV11-2 combines with J gene TRBJ2-2; 10 bases fit TRBD1. CDR1 SGHAT and CDR2 FQNNGV come from the germline V gene. CDR3 length equals 14 residues. The V gene end was trimmed by 5 bases and the J gene end by 6 bases; junction bases not matched to a gene: 3. DNA for the CDR3: TGTGCCAGCAGCCTCGGGACAGGGGCCGGGGAGCTGTTTTTT. Residues: CASSLGTGAGELFF.

The V gene is TRBV9, the J gene TRBJ2-1, with 8 bases aligning to TRBD2. Germline V gives CDR1 SGDLS, CDR2 YYNGEE. The V segment lost 0 bases and the J segment 5 bases; nucleotides outside the gene matches: 7. The CDR3 contains 16 residues. CDR3 region: CASSVGSSGANNEQFF. Written as DNA, the CDR3 is TGTGCCAGCAGCGTAGGAAGTAGCGGGGCTAACAATGAGCAGTTCTTC.

Of note for this clone: Other DNA sequences in the same sample also yield this CDR3. This chain connects TRBV28 to TRBJ1-2, with D unclear. The germline V gene encodes CDR1 MDHEN and CDR2 SYDVKM. The CDR3 runs to 15 residues. V dropped 6 bases and J dropped 5 bases, with 19 bases sitting between them. CDR3 region: CASSLPAGATYGYTF. The CDR3, as DNA: TGTGCCAGCAGCCTCCCCGCGGGTGCTACATATGGCTACACCTTC.